Listed here is a single T cell receptor (beta chain). This receptor's antigen is unknown. No clone much larger than this one lies a single base away; base qualities are absent. The CDR3 spans 15 residues, from the cysteine through the phenylalanine. Only CDR3 DNA is held: 45 bases, read in frame from base 1. The V end loses 2 bases and the J end loses 2 bases, and a stretch of 15 bases separates them. Per the germline V gene, SQVTM is the CDR1 and ANQGSEA is the CDR2. The CDR3 regions of human TCRbeta chains were subjected to immunosequencing. In the source study's methods: TCRs in the repertoires were matched against a reference library of SARS-CoV-2-specific TCRs that had been generated with the MIRA antigen-specificity platform. Breadth was defined as the fraction of unique TCRs that were SARS-CoV-2-associated. Depth was defined as the fraction of total T cells that were SARS-CoV-2-associated. Using the MIRA data, each spike-specific TCR was assigned both to the spike region to which the TCR was reactive and to a CD4 or CD8 class. Log10-transformed breadth and depth values were compared by one-way ANOVA with Sidak's multiple comparisons tests. The source is immuneACCESS, and TCRdb retained only in-frame sequences with V and J called. Part of the clones is not carried over; for the studies checked, unresolved V genes explain less than half of this, and the remainder is unexplained. That table is the source of V, J and clone size, and D and trimming were worked out from the DNA. The sample table lists just under 100,000 clones, about 88% of them with a count of one. The ten largest make up 2.5% to 3.5% of the sample.

These data are taken from a study of T cell responses to AZD1222 COVID-19 vaccine (dated by TCRdb to the early 2020s). About the full investigation: Because spike-specific TCR depth and breadth did not differ between the two schedules, AZD1222 recipients who got a second dose at roughly 4 weeks were pooled with those who got a second dose at roughly 12 weeks. A total of approximately 240 trial participants underwent TCR sequencing, of whom some 210 received two doses of AZD1222 and about 26 received two doses of the MenACWY control vaccine. Trial participants were enrolled by age into subgroups of 18-55, 56-69 and 70-plus years, and around 140, 26 and 57 TCR-sequenced participants, respectively, were included in these subgroups. Results the study describes overall, beyond this receptor: Vaccine-associated CD4 TCRs spanned the whole spike protein, with dominant responses in regions 160-218 and 743-854. In the small 56-69-year group, the increase in depth fell short of significance, most likely because of low power. Because no samples from the day 14 peak response were available, repertoires could be characterized only after the peak T cell response. Most participants were white British and females outnumbered males, and the authors suggested that clonal diversity may have been underestimated. Nearly half of unique spike-specific TCRs reportedly recognized epitopes outside regions mutated in the B.1.351 and B.1.1.7 variants. Conclusions about previously exposed vaccinees are limited, since just five to seven AZD1222 recipients were seropositive for SARS-CoV-2 at baseline. After two AZD1222 doses, both the breadth and the depth of spike-specific TCRs were significantly higher than at day 0 and than in MenACWY recipients.

Per the publication, the time point label means: baseline before first vaccination. Vaccinee samples were obtained from the UK trials COV001 and COV002, which included a single-blind randomized controlled phase 2/3 trial of AZD1222 (ChAdOx1 nCoV-19) in healthy adults. For TCRbeta chain sequencing, PBMC samples from trial participants were taken at day 0 and at day 28 after the second dose. This material consisted of peripheral blood, taken on day 0 of AZD1222 vaccination. This chain is built from TRBV29-1 and TRBJ1-1; matching of 5 bases hints at TRBD1 as the D gene. The TCR originated in an adult in good health. The CDR3 is CSVEMGGTLNTEAFF. The sequenced DNA: TGCAGCGTTGAAATGGGGGGGACCCTCAACACTGAAGCTTTCTTT.